A selection of T cell receptor beta chains follows, all from one sample in a study of T cell responses to AZD1222 COVID-19 vaccine. Profiled with immunoSEQ multiplex PCR; TCRdb holds only in-frame clones, not every one. This table has about 92,000 clones, around 87% appearing once. Sequenced material: peripheral blood, taken on day 0 of AZD1222 vaccination. All receptors derive from an adult in good health. Both conserved end residues are trimmed from each CDR3. The order of the fields is D gene, J gene, V gene, CDR3 protein. A D gene is named only where the DNA matches it firmly.

d_gene: TRBD1
j_gene: TRBJ2-6
v_gene: TRBV23-1
CDR3aa: ASSQSRDSAISGANVLT

d_gene: NA
j_gene: TRBJ2-7
v_gene: TRBV28
CDR3aa: ASSFGVGVSGEQY

d_gene: NA
j_gene: TRBJ1-2
v_gene: TRBV25-1
CDR3aa: ASSEYGRVNYGYT

d_gene: TRBD1
j_gene: TRBJ2-2
v_gene: TRBV7-9
CDR3aa: ASSWDRPANTGELF

d_gene: TRBD1
j_gene: TRBJ2-7
v_gene: TRBV10-3
CDR3aa: AISETRDRGTYEQY

d_gene: TRBD2
j_gene: TRBJ2-7
v_gene: TRBV23-1
CDR3aa: ASSTGTSSYEQY

d_gene: NA
j_gene: TRBJ1-2
v_gene: TRBV3-1/TRBV3-2
CDR3aa: ASSQAGPWYGYT

d_gene: NA
j_gene: TRBJ1-4
v_gene: TRBV10-2
CDR3aa: ASSVSTGSALEKLF

d_gene: NA
j_gene: TRBJ2-7
v_gene: TRBV5-1
CDR3aa: ASSLSLHEQY

d_gene: NA
j_gene: TRBJ2-5
v_gene: TRBV10-1
CDR3aa: ASTPERVIQETQY

d_gene: NA
j_gene: TRBJ2-2
v_gene: TRBV30
CDR3aa: AWSGETPLDGGELF

d_gene: NA
j_gene: TRBJ1-3
v_gene: TRBV11-2
CDR3aa: ASSLWTAGSGNTIY

d_gene: NA
j_gene: TRBJ1-4
v_gene: TRBV6-5
CDR3aa: ASSSRQAGGEKLF

d_gene: TRBD2
j_gene: TRBJ2-3
v_gene: TRBV4-2
CDR3aa: ASSQGREGEDTQY

d_gene: NA
j_gene: TRBJ2-1
v_gene: TRBV9
CDR3aa: ASTPVGSYNEQF

d_gene: TRBD2
j_gene: TRBJ2-6
v_gene: TRBV15
CDR3aa: ATSSGDSGANVLT

d_gene: TRBD1
j_gene: TRBJ1-5
v_gene: TRBV5-5
CDR3aa: ASSLDRGRHQPQH

d_gene: TRBD1
j_gene: TRBJ2-1
v_gene: TRBV5-4
CDR3aa: ASSPGQGSYNEQF

d_gene: NA
j_gene: TRBJ2-1
v_gene: TRBV11-1
CDR3aa: ASSLGQANYNEQF

d_gene: NA
j_gene: TRBJ2-7
v_gene: TRBV12-3/TRBV12-4
CDR3aa: ASSLGIYEQY

d_gene: TRBD1
j_gene: TRBJ1-2
v_gene: TRBV6-9
CDR3aa: ASSYRDRGHANYGYT

d_gene: NA
j_gene: TRBJ2-1
v_gene: TRBV7-8
CDR3aa: ASSQDPPSYNEQF

d_gene: NA
j_gene: TRBJ2-2
v_gene: TRBV5-1
CDR3aa: ASRMEGGELF

d_gene: NA
j_gene: TRBJ1-1
v_gene: TRBV14
CDR3aa: ASSQTAASTEAF

d_gene: TRBD1
j_gene: TRBJ1-2
v_gene: TRBV5-1
CDR3aa: ASSLSQGGRGYT

d_gene: TRBD1
j_gene: TRBJ2-3
v_gene: TRBV2
CDR3aa: ASSETGTGLSTDTQY

d_gene: NA
j_gene: TRBJ2-7
v_gene: TRBV4-3
CDR3aa: ASSQAFGEGYEQY

d_gene: TRBD1
j_gene: TRBJ1-4
v_gene: TRBV30
CDR3aa: AWSEQGANEKLF

d_gene: NA
j_gene: TRBJ1-5
v_gene: TRBV10-3
CDR3aa: ATASNSNQPQH

d_gene: NA
j_gene: TRBJ1-1
v_gene: TRBV19
CDR3aa: ASSSHFGEAF

d_gene: NA
j_gene: TRBJ1-2
v_gene: TRBV6-6
CDR3aa: ASSPTAEVLQSYGYT

d_gene: NA
j_gene: TRBJ2-2
v_gene: TRBV15
CDR3aa: ATSRDPLARELF

d_gene: NA
j_gene: TRBJ1-1
v_gene: TRBV7-2
CDR3aa: ASSLGLLNTEAF

d_gene: TRBD1
j_gene: TRBJ2-1
v_gene: TRBV19
CDR3aa: ASSASPRSGGLGEQF

d_gene: NA
j_gene: TRBJ1-1
v_gene: TRBV4-2
CDR3aa: ASSPTLGLYTEAF

d_gene: TRBD2
j_gene: TRBJ2-3
v_gene: TRBV6-1
CDR3aa: ASSALAGDGASTDTQY

d_gene: NA
j_gene: TRBJ2-7
v_gene: TRBV7-2
CDR3aa: ASSFGLPWNHEQY

d_gene: NA
j_gene: TRBJ1-2
v_gene: TRBV4-3
CDR3aa: ASSQDRLGGYT

d_gene: NA
j_gene: TRBJ2-1
v_gene: TRBV30
CDR3aa: AWWAARVNEQF

d_gene: TRBD2
j_gene: TRBJ2-7
v_gene: TRBV14
CDR3aa: ASSQEPPGLAGVSYEQY

d_gene: TRBD1
j_gene: TRBJ2-7
v_gene: TRBV3-1/TRBV3-2
CDR3aa: ASSQDSQGVSSEQY

d_gene: TRBD2
j_gene: TRBJ2-3
v_gene: TRBV6-4
CDR3aa: ASAVSGGRTDTQY

d_gene: NA
j_gene: TRBJ1-5
v_gene: TRBV6-5
CDR3aa: ASRGYSNQPQH

d_gene: NA
j_gene: TRBJ1-4
v_gene: TRBV3-1/TRBV3-2
CDR3aa: ASSQEAGEKLF

d_gene: TRBD1
j_gene: TRBJ1-4
v_gene: TRBV2
CDR3aa: ASSERTGNEKLF

d_gene: NA
j_gene: TRBJ2-3
v_gene: TRBV5-4
CDR3aa: ASSPGRGLFTDTQY

d_gene: NA
j_gene: TRBJ1-1
v_gene: TRBV4-1
CDR3aa: ASSQSAAGARTEAF

d_gene: NA
j_gene: TRBJ1-1
v_gene: TRBV6-5
CDR3aa: ASSQGMNTEAF

d_gene: NA
j_gene: TRBJ2-1
v_gene: TRBV19
CDR3aa: ASSSGTAGSNEQF

d_gene: NA
j_gene: TRBJ2-1
v_gene: TRBV15
CDR3aa: ATSTGSSYNEQF

d_gene: TRBD2
j_gene: TRBJ2-1
v_gene: TRBV27
CDR3aa: ASSPGTSDRNEQF

d_gene: NA
j_gene: TRBJ2-7
v_gene: TRBV18
CDR3aa: ASSPIVGASYEQY

d_gene: TRBD2
j_gene: TRBJ2-7
v_gene: TRBV13
CDR3aa: ASSPRTSGNYEQY

d_gene: TRBD2
j_gene: TRBJ2-3
v_gene: TRBV10-3
CDR3aa: AIREAGGTDTQY

d_gene: NA
j_gene: TRBJ1-4
v_gene: TRBV10-3
CDR3aa: AISDSTGGINEKLF

d_gene: TRBD1
j_gene: TRBJ1-5
v_gene: TRBV6-4
CDR3aa: ASSDADRGSQPQH

d_gene: NA
j_gene: TRBJ2-3
v_gene: TRBV12-3/TRBV12-4
CDR3aa: ASSRRDTQY

d_gene: NA
j_gene: TRBJ1-4
v_gene: TRBV28
CDR3aa: ASSQNQGIATNEKLF

d_gene: TRBD1
j_gene: TRBJ1-2
v_gene: TRBV6-1
CDR3aa: ASSEEGTVSNYGYT